One T cell receptor beta chain is described in this entry. What it recognizes is unknown. PCR amplification relied on 60 Vbeta primers (plus 13 Jbeta primers). Authors' analysis steps: About 11 million of the roughly 77 million unique TCR beta chains counted in a later analysis were shared. Clones were read by immunoSEQ multiplex PCR, and TCRdb kept only the in-frame ones, dropping some. D and trimming come from the DNA, and the V and J calls and clone size come from that table. The sample holds some 200,000 clones; about 77% are singletons and the top ten take roughly 3%. The data belong to a study of cytomegalovirus exposure and HLA in healthy donors. Notes on the study in general: According to reports, the classifier identified cytomegalovirus status with high specificity and sensitivity. In a later analysis, HLA-associated TCR beta chains were more clonally expanded than equally common others. Rare TCR sequences predominated, though certain public TCRs were found in many donors.

V lost 7 bases, J lost 9 bases, and 15 bases stayed unmatched. The CDR3 sequence is 16 residues long. From germline, CDR1 is MNHNY and CDR2 SVGAGI (reference sequence). The sample taken for sequencing was PBMCs. The chain is built from TRBV6-6 and TRBJ1-6; the match to TRBD1 covers 7 bases. This clonotype originated in a female donor in good health and CMV-seronegative. CDR3 residues: CASTVNDRTGGSPLHF. DNA of the CDR3: TGTGCCAGCACCGTTAACGATAGGACAGGAGGTTCACCCCTCCACTTT.